This T cell receptor beta chain is drawn from a study of human T cells and chemical hapten exposure. The CDR3 is made up of 16 amino acids. Germline V gene data show CDR1 as DFQATT and CDR2 as SNEGSKA (reference sequence). V was cut by 4 bases and J by 1 base, with 20 bases left in between. Original processing notes: A typical sample had 95,638 TCRs, with about 20,000 to 690,600 overall. TCRdb re-analysed the RACE reads in MiXCR, keeping a single row per CDR3 protein. TCRdb, not the original authors, processed these V and J calls. The repertoire has 110,000 to 150,000 distinct CDR3 sequences, around 11% of them found once; the top ten carry roughly 1.4%. Time point denoted: patch test 2, 6 weeks after DPC sensitization. Specified treatment: therapeutic diphenylcyclopropenone sensitization with weekly scalp DPC. Alopecia patients deemed DPC-suitable, aged 18 to 70, excluding pregnancy.

The chain uses TRBV20-1 and TRBJ2-7; tentatively, D is TRBD2 (6 bases). Sequencing used whole blood, obtained in connection with sensitization to the hapten diphenylcyclopropenone (DPC). The receptor was derived from a woman aged 45-59 years with alopecia areata. Some clones in this sample may be carry-over from other donors' samples. The CDR3 protein is CSATTVAVEGSYEQYF. The CDR3 DNA follows: TGCAGTGCTACAACCGTAGCGGTGGAGGGGTCCTACGAGCAGTACTTC.